The 3 T cell receptor beta chains in this list originate from one sample, sequenced in a study of cytomegalovirus exposure and HLA in healthy donors. The PCR ran on 60 Vbeta and 13 Jbeta primers. Generated by immunoSEQ multiplex PCR, the TCRdb table keeps only in-frame clones and is missing some. The repertoire holds some 150,000 clones, with roughly 77% as singletons. The specimen sequenced was PBMCs. The receptor set was obtained from a human donor in good health.

The chain combines TRBV2 with TRBJ1-5; D perhaps matches TRBD1 (6 bases). The CDR3 consists of 14 residues. Germline V lookup: CDR1 SNHLY, CDR2 FYNNEI. V dropped 8 bases and J dropped 0 bases, with 11 bases sitting between them. The chain's CDR3 is CASETGNSNQPQHF. In nucleotides, the CDR3 is TGTGCCAGCGAGACAGGCAATAGCAATCAGCCCCAGCATTTT. The full variable domain, with the rest looked up from reference TRBV2 and TRBJ1-5, is EPEVTQTPSHQVTQMGQEVILRCVPISNHLYFYWYRQILGQKVEFLVSFYNNEISEKSEIFDDQFSVERPDGSNFTLKIRSTKLEDSAMYFCASETGNSNQPQHFGDGTRLSIL.

This clone has a single count. The chain joins TRBV7-2 to TRBJ2-1, with TRBD2 matching over 12 bases. Germline CDR1 and CDR2: SGHTA and FQGNSA. V lost 4 bases to trimming and J lost 4 bases; unmatched junction nucleotides: 8. The CDR3 contains 17 residues. DNA of the CDR3: TGTGCCAGCAGCTACGAACAAGGACTAGCGGGATACAATGAGCAGTTCTTC. This codes for CASSYEQGLAGYNEQFF.

The V gene is TRBV7-8, the J gene TRBJ2-7; 8 bases match TRBD1. The CDR3 covers 14 residues. J gave up 3 bases and V 5 bases, and 6 bases lay outside the gene matches. The germline gives CDR1 SGHVS, CDR2 FQNEAQ. CDR3 in DNA: TGTGCCAGCAGCCCCCGGGACAGGTACTACGAGCAGTACTTC. Protein: CASSPRDRYYEQYF.